The clone carrying this T cell receptor (beta chain) was recorded at least ten times. Antigen specificity is unknown. The entry originates in a study of T cells in Graves' hyperthyroidism and ophthalmopathy. Study findings and constraints: Most clonotypes expanded in thyroid above 0.001 were likewise present in blood.

Amplification targeted TCR beta CDR3 regions from RNA transcripts. Researchers ran a first-round RT-PCR on the TCR CDR3 using the HTBI primer set. MiXCR was run by TCRdb on the multiplex PCR reads, yielding one entry per CDR3 protein. The sample has approximately 740,000 distinct CDR3 sequences, less than 15% seen once. Losses at the gene ends were 2 bases for V and 7 bases for J; bases not matched to a gene: 3. Germline CDR1 SGHNT, CDR2 YENEEA. This CDR3 is 14 amino acids long. The sequence came from a woman under 30 with Graves' hyperthyroidism. The sample taken for sequencing was blood. The chain recombines TRBV11-3 with TRBJ2-1; 9 nucleotides match TRBD2. The CDR3 region is CASSLIAGANEQFF. CDR3 in DNA: TGTGCCAGCAGCTTAATAGCGGGAGCAAATGAGCAGTTCTTC.